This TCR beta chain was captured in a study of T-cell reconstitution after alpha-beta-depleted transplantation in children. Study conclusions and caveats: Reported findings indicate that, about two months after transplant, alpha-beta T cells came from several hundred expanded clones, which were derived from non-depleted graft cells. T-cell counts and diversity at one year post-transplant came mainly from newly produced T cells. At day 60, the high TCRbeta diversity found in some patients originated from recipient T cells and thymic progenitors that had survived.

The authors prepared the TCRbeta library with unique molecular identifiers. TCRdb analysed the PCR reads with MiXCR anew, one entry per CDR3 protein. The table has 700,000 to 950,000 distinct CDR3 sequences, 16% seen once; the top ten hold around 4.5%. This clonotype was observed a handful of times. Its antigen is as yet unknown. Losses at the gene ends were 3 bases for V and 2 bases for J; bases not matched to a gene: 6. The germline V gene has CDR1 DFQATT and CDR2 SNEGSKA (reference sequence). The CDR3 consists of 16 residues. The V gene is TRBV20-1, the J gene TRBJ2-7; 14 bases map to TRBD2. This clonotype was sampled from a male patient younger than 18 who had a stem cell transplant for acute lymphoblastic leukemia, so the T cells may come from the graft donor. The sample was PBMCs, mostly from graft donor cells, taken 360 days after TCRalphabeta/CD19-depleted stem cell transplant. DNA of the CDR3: TGCAGTGCTAGCGACGGACTAGCGGGAGGACCCTACGAGCAGTACTTC. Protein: CSASDGLAGGPYEQYF.